This T cell receptor beta chain came from a study of blood T cell repertoires in COVID-19. The data were produced by immunoSEQ multiplex PCR, yet TCRdb's version contains in-frame clones alone and is incomplete. This table has some 150,000 clones, roughly 90% appearing once. This clone was seen once. The CDR3 extends over 15 amino acids. Looked up from germline, CDR1 is MNHEY and CDR2 is SMNVEV (reference sequence). V was trimmed by 3 bases and J by 5 bases, leaving 16 bases between them. This TCR came from a woman in her late teens or twenties who had recovered from COVID-19. V is TRBV27 and J is TRBJ1-2, with D possibly being TRBD1 (5 bases). The sample comprised PBMCs or T cells enriched from blood (not recorded which). CDR3 coding DNA: TGTGCCAGCAGTTTGCCGAGTTCGGAGGGGTATGGCTACACCTTC. It is translated as CASSLPSSEGYGYTF.